This T cell receptor beta chain originates from a study of tumor-infiltrating lymphocytes in primary liver carcinoma. Notes on this clonotype: One base away lies a much larger clone, so this may be a sequencing read error.

The template, about 540 ng total RNA, yielded TCR beta cDNA made with a constant-region primer. Modified slightly, ARM-PCR produced TCR beta libraries over three nested multiplex PCR rounds. Forward primers for TRBV1-TRBV30 and a C-beta reverse primer served the first two PCR rounds, at around 9 cycles each. MiXCR was run by TCRdb on the multiplex PCR reads, yielding one entry per CDR3 protein. The data hold 310,000 or so distinct CDR3 sequences, with around three fifths observed a single time. Blood RNA originated from unsorted whole blood, with germline DNA additionally extracted. The CDR3 extends over 12 amino acids.

Sequencing was done on a sample of peripheral blood. The TCR comes from a woman aged 25 to 39 with primary liver carcinoma and hepatitis B virus infection. J is TRBJ2-2 and V is TRBV12-3 or TRBV12-4, with D unclear. Here the CDR3 DNA reads TGTGCCACTCGTCCGAACAGCGGGGAGCTGTTTTTT. The encoded protein is CATRPNSGELFF.